Each of the 23 T cell receptor beta chains below was sequenced from the same sample in a study of shared clonotypes between healthy human individuals. Libraries were prepared by immunoSEQ multiplex PCR; TCRdb keeps only in-frame clonotypes and omits some of them. The sample shows over a million clones, roughly 97% of them seen only once. Sequenced: naive CD4+ T cells sorted from blood. Subset denoted: CD45RA+ positively selected. The receptors come from a man aged 30 to 45 in good health.

This clone was picked up one time. The chain couples TRBV15 to TRBJ2-7; D remains unclear. This CDR3 spans 13 amino acids. CDR1 and CDR2 from the germline V gene are LNHNV and YYDKDF (reference sequence). Trimming pared 1 base from V and 3 bases from J, leaving 7 bases between. The CDR3 DNA follows: TGTGCCACCAGCAGAGGGGCCGGCTACGAGCAGTACTTC. Translation gives CATSRGAGYEQYF.

This clone was seen just once. This chain links TRBV7-2 with TRBJ2-2; 12 nucleotides align to TRBD2. The ends lost 8 bases at V and 6 bases at J; junction bases unmatched: 7. The CDR3 spans 15 residues. Germline V gene lookup returns CDR1 SGHTA and CDR2 FQGNSA. The CDR3 DNA follows: TGTGCCAGCCGCCGACTAGCGGGAGTGTCCGGGGAGCTGTTTTTT. It codes for CASRRLAGVSGELFF.

This chain joins TRBV5-6 and TRBJ1-1; D ambiguous. V dropped 4 bases and J dropped 7 bases, with 14 bases sitting between them. The CDR3 sequence is 13 residues long. Germline-derived CDR1 and CDR2 are SGHDT and YYEEEE. The CDR3 nucleotides are TGTGCCAGCAGCCGGTCAGTGGGCGTTGAAGCTTTCTTT. This sequence encodes CASSRSVGVEAFF.

The rearrangement uses TRBV27 and TRBJ1-1; TRBD1 is a possible D gene (5 bases). The CDR3 sequence is 15 residues long. CDR1 and CDR2 from the germline V gene are MNHEY and SMNVEV (reference sequence). Trimming stripped 2 bases from V and 1 base from J, with 11 bases between. The CDR3 spells CASSLEEGPNTEAFF. The CDR3 DNA sequence: TGTGCCAGCAGTTTAGAGGAGGGACCGAACACTGAAGCTTTCTTT.

The J gene is TRBJ2-1, the V gene TRBV6-5, with 9 bases matching TRBD1. This CDR3 contains 15 residues. Trimming at V came to 6 bases and at J to 7 bases, leaving 10 bases not matched to a gene. Germline lookup yields CDR1 MNHEY and CDR2 SVGAGI. The CDR3 nucleotides are TGTGCCAGCAGGGGTCTTGGGACAGGGAGGAATGAGCAGTTCTTC. Translated: CASRGLGTGRNEQFF.

Note on this clone: Other DNA sequences in the sample encode the same CDR3. The chain combines TRBV20-1 with TRBJ2-5; D is unresolved. Germline-derived CDR1 and CDR2 are DFQATT and SNEGSKA (reference sequence). The CDR3 is made up of 10 amino acids. V was shortened by 6 bases and J by 2 bases, with 4 bases between the two germline ends. CDR3 coding DNA: TGCAGTGCCCTTCAAGAGACCCAGTACTTC. This codes for CSALQETQYF.

CDR3: CASSRDSRQETQYF. Here the CDR3 DNA reads TGTGCCAGCAGCAGGGACAGTAGACAAGAGACCCAGTACTTC. This chain joins TRBV27 and TRBJ2-5; TRBD1 matches 7 bases. This CDR3 contains 14 residues. Germline-derived CDR1 and CDR2 are MNHEY and SMNVEV (reference sequence). J gave up 2 bases and V 6 bases, and 6 bases lay outside the gene matches.

The chain's CDR3 is CASKPFLQREQYF. The CDR3 bases are TGTGCCAGCAAGCCTTTCCTACAGCGCGAGCAGTACTTC. The gene calls are TRBV6-5 and TRBJ2-7; no clear D gene. V lost 7 bases, J lost 6 bases, and 16 bases lay in between. This CDR3 is 13 amino acids long. Per the germline V gene, CDR1 is MNHEY and CDR2 is SVGAGI.

The chain links TRBV20-1 to TRBJ2-3; no reliable D call. This CDR3 has 10 residues. The germline gives CDR1 DFQATT, CDR2 SNEGSKA (reference sequence). With 6 bases removed from V and 5 bases from J, the gap between germline ends came to 6 bases. CDR3 DNA: TGCAGTGCCCCCGGAGATACGCAGTATTTT. Translation gives CSAPGDTQYF.

CDR3 residues: CSVEYRGVTDTQYF. DNA of the CDR3: TGCAGCGTTGAATACAGGGGGGTCACAGATACGCAGTATTTT. The chain is built from TRBV29-1 and TRBJ2-3; 8 bases align to TRBD1. In germline, CDR1 is SQVTM, CDR2 ANQGSEA. This CDR3 has 14 amino acids. Trimming took 2 bases from V and 2 from J; bases not matched to a gene: 3.

The chain has TRBV6-5 and TRBJ2-3, with D perhaps matching TRBD2 (5 bases). CDR1 is MNHEY and CDR2 is SVGAGI in the germline V gene. The V end was cut by 2 bases, the J end by 3 bases, with 9 bases between. This CDR3 is 14 amino acids long. The CDR3 spells CASSYLTGTDTQYF. CDR3 DNA sequence: TGTGCCAGCAGTTACCTGACGGGGACAGATACGCAGTATTTT.

The sample holds a few counts of this clone. The chain links TRBV28 to TRBJ2-7; TRBD1 matches 8 bases. The CDR3 runs 13 residues. Germline V gene lookup returns CDR1 MDHEN and CDR2 SYDVKM. V gave up 2 bases and J gave up 6 bases; unmatched junction bases: 3. The CDR3 reads CASSLGQGGEQYF. In DNA form, the CDR3 reads TGTGCCAGCAGTTTAGGACAGGGAGGCGAGCAGTACTTC.

The chain combines TRBV9 with TRBJ2-5, with D maybe TRBD2 (5 bases). Germline loops: CDR1 SGDLS, CDR2 YYNGEE. There are 15 residues in the CDR3. Between the trimmed V and J ends, which lost 2 bases and 4 bases, there was a span of 15 bases. CDR3 nucleotides: TGTGCCAGCAGCGTCGGTGGGCCCCGGGGAGAGACCCAGTACTTC. Its protein is CASSVGGPRGETQYF.

J is TRBJ2-7 and V is TRBV5-1; D may match TRBD1 or TRBD2 (6 bases each). The CDR3 runs 16 residues. V gave up 4 bases and J gave up 0 bases, with 17 bases separating them. Per germline, CDR1 SGHRS and CDR2 YFSETQ. The CDR3 reads CASSPTRGGSSYEQYF. In DNA, the CDR3 is TGCGCCAGCAGCCCGACCAGGGGAGGTAGCTCCTACGAGCAGTACTTC.

The V gene is TRBV27, the J gene TRBJ1-5; 8 bases are a match to TRBD1. The V and J ends lost 5 bases and 2 bases, in that order; junction bases with no gene match: 5. The CDR3 contains 15 residues. The germline gives CDR1 MNHEY, CDR2 SMNVEV (reference sequence). The CDR3 protein is CASSVRGPGNQPQHF. The CDR3 DNA follows: TGTGCCAGCAGTGTCAGGGGGCCGGGCAATCAGCCCCAGCATTTT.

V and J are TRBV5-6 and TRBJ1-2; 12 nucleotides match TRBD1. The junction had 5 bases not matched to a gene; V was cut back by 4 bases and J by 4 bases. The CDR3 has 15 residues. Germline CDR1 reads SGHDT; CDR2 reads YYEEEE. The CDR3 nucleotides read TGTGCCAGCAGCCGGGACAGGGGGCGCACCTATGGCTACACCTTC. This gives the protein CASSRDRGRTYGYTF.

The rearrangement links TRBV5-8 to TRBJ1-1, with a possible D match to TRBD1 (6 bases). The CDR3 is 15 residues long. The germline gives CDR1 SGHTS, CDR2 YDEGEE. Trimming removed 2 bases at V and 1 base at J, with 12 bases between. CDR3 sequence reads: CASSLRGLGNTEAFF. DNA for the CDR3: TGTGCCAGCAGCTTACGGGGGCTGGGGAACACTGAAGCTTTCTTT.

V and J are TRBV7-2 and TRBJ2-3; weak D call: TRBD2 (5 bases). Per germline, CDR1 SGHTA and CDR2 FQGNSA. The CDR3 is made up of 15 amino acids. Trimming stripped 5 bases from V and 2 bases from J, with 14 bases between. For the CDR3, the DNA is TGTGCCAGCAGCACCGAGGGTAGCGACACAGATACGCAGTATTTT. Its protein is CASSTEGSDTDTQYF.

V gene TRBV18 combines with J gene TRBJ1-5; D is perhaps TRBD1 (6 bases). The CDR3 length is 16 residues. Germline CDR1 and CDR2: KGHSH and LQKENI. The V gene lost 6 bases and the J gene lost 6 bases, with 21 bases spanning the gap. CDR3 sequence (DNA): TGTGCCAGCTCGTTCATTCAGGGGCGGATAGGTCAGCCCCAGCATTTT. Translating gives CASSFIQGRIGQPQHF.

The rearrangement joins TRBV7-9 to TRBJ2-5; D is unresolved. The J call may not be correct, given that the DNA end is closer to TRBJ2-7. CDR3 length: 13 residues. Germline V lookup: CDR1 SEHNR, CDR2 FQNEAQ (reference sequence). CDR3 region: CASSFGYKDEQYF. The CDR3 DNA sequence: TGTGCCAGCAGCTTCGGGTATAAAGACGAGCAGTACTTC.

The chain has TRBV5-1 and TRBJ2-5; possibly TRBD1 for D (6 bases). The CDR3 is 15 residues long. Trimming took 1 base from V and 5 from J, leaving 15 bases between them. Germline V gene lookup returns CDR1 SGHRS and CDR2 YFSETQ. Here the CDR3 reads CASSLWAQGGETQYF. The CDR3, as DNA: TGCGCCAGCAGCTTGTGGGCACAGGGTGGTGAGACCCAGTACTTC.

The sample holds one count of this clone. The chain has TRBV19 and TRBJ2-7, with 8 positions matching TRBD1. Germline CDR1 and CDR2: LNHDA and SQIVND (reference sequence). With V trimmed by 3 bases and J by 5 bases, 9 bases remained unmatched. The CDR3 spans 15 residues. The CDR3 sequence: CASSITGTGTNEQYF. CDR3 sequence (DNA): TGTGCCAGTAGTATCACCGGGACAGGCACAAACGAGCAGTACTTC.

V is TRBV5-4 and J is TRBJ2-1, with TRBD2 identical over 8 bases. Germline V gene lookup returns CDR1 SGHNT and CDR2 YYREEE (reference sequence). V was pared by 4 bases and J by 0 bases, with 3 bases of the junction left unmatched. The CDR3 spans 15 residues. The DNA of the CDR3 is TGTGCCAGCAGCACTAGCGGAACCTCCTACAATGAGCAGTTCTTC. Translating it yields CASSTSGTSYNEQFF.